One TCR beta chain is described in this entry. Other DNA sequences of this sample code for an identical CDR3. This entry is derived from a study of shared clonotypes between healthy human individuals. Using immunoSEQ multiplex PCR, the repertoire was profiled, and TCRdb retains in-frame clones only, with some absent. The data hold about 2 million clones, with about 95% observed a single time. The CDR3 is 13 amino acids. The V gene end was trimmed by 6 bases and the J gene end by 1 base; junction bases not matched to a gene: 3. The germline CDR1 and CDR2 sequences are MNHEY and SVGAGI. The naive CD8 subset, CD45RO-negative cells positively selected for CCR7, excluded terminally differentiated effector memory CD45RA+ cells. Donors, without exception, were Caucasian adults residing in Nashville, Tennessee.

The sequence came from a man younger than 35 in good health. The sequencing sample was made of naive CD8+ T cells sorted from blood. The gene calls are TRBV6-5 and TRBJ2-7; 7 bases map to TRBD1. The CDR3 DNA follows: TGTGCCAGCAGCTGGGACAGTTCCTACGAGCAGTACTTC. Translated: CASSWDSSYEQYF.